These 30 T cell receptor beta chains were sequenced from one sample in a study of tumor-infiltrating lymphocytes in primary liver carcinoma. A constant-region primer primed TCR beta cDNA synthesis from about 490 ng of total RNA. Libraries for TCR beta were built through three nested multiplex PCR rounds, which together made up a slightly modified ARM-PCR procedure. Two initial PCR rounds of about 9 cycles each paired TRBV1-TRBV30 forward primers with a C-beta reverse primer. TCRdb reprocessed the multiplex PCR reads with MiXCR, giving one entry per CDR3 protein. In the table there are tens of thousands of distinct CDR3 sequences, roughly 73% of which are singletons. Each 20-30 mg portion of unsorted bulk tissue served as the source for co-extraction of RNA and DNA. Sequencing was carried out using tumor-adjacent normal liver tissue. The receptors were sampled from a man aged 35 to 55 with primary liver carcinoma and hepatitis B virus infection.

This chain connects TRBV5-6 to TRBJ2-7, with a weak D call TRBD1 (5 bases). V lost 1 base, J lost 3 bases, and 11 bases lay in between. Germline CDR1 is SGHDT and CDR2 is YYEEEE. The CDR3 is 14 amino acids. DNA of the CDR3: TGTGCCAGCAGCTTGATTGGTCAGGGCTACGAGCAGTACTTC. Protein sequence: CASSLIGQGYEQYF.

A remark on this clonotype: The junction departs from germline at one end; a sequencing error may be responsible. This chain joins TRBV29-1 and TRBJ2-1, with D possibly being TRBD1 (5 bases). This CDR3 is built from 14 residues. Germline V CDR1 and CDR2: SQVTM, ANQGSEA. CDR3: CSGWVQEKYNVQFF. The CDR3, as DNA: TGCAGCGGTTGGGTACAGGAGAAATACAATGTGCAGTTCTTC.

Points on this clonotype: The junction differs from germline at one of its ends, possibly a read error. This rearrangement joins TRBV7-9 to TRBJ2-2, with TRBD1 matching over 9 bases. Germline V CDR1 and CDR2: SEHNR, FQNEAQ (reference sequence). The CDR3 totals 15 residues. In DNA form, the CDR3 reads TGTGACAGCAGCGCCGGGACAGGGATGGCAGGGGAACTGTTTTTT. It codes for CDSSAGTGMAGELFF.

As regards this clonotype: At one boundary the junction diverges from the germline segment, which might be a read error. The chain recombines TRBV11-2 with TRBJ2-3; D gene unclear. The CDR3 is made up of 12 amino acids. Germline V gene lookup returns CDR1 SGHAT and CDR2 FQNNGV. CDR3: CTSSSESDTQYF. CDR3 coding DNA: TGTACCAGCAGCTCAGAGTCAGATACGCAGTATTTT.

Remarks on this clonotype: The junction departs from germline at one end; a sequencing error may be responsible. The chain has TRBV14 and TRBJ1-5; D unclear. CDR1 is SGHDN, CDR2 FVKESK, per germline. The CDR3 covers 13 residues. The CDR3 region has the DNA TGTGCCAGCAGCCAAGGAGGTAGTCAGCCCCAGCAGTTT. It yields the protein CASSQGGSQPQQF.

The chain employs TRBV28 and TRBJ2-6; the match to TRBD1 covers 8 bases. This CDR3 has 16 amino acids. Germline V CDR1 and CDR2: MDHEN, SYDVKM. Written as DNA, the CDR3 is TGTGACACCGTCCCAGGGGGCGTCTCTGGGGCCAACGTCCTGACTTTC. Translation gives CDTVPGGVSGANVLTF.

This clonotype has just one count. Given the absence of the conserved phenylalanine or tryptophan at the CDR3 end, a read error is likely. The CDR3 reads CASSEEAGGYNEQFS. The CDR3 DNA is TGTGCCAGTAGTGAAGAAGCGGGAGGATATAATGAGCAGTTCTCC. This sequence joins TRBV6-1 and TRBJ2-1; 9 nucleotides agree with TRBD2. Germline V gene sequence: CDR1 MNHNS, CDR2 SASEGT. This CDR3 spans 15 amino acids.

CDR3 bases: TGTGCCAGTAGCCCAGGGGGTAAAGTGAACACTGAAGCTTTCTTT. Translation gives CASSPGGKVNTEAFF. The gene calls are TRBV5-6 and TRBJ1-1; 7 bases match TRBD1. Germline V gene lookup returns CDR1 SGHDT and CDR2 YYEEEE. V lost 8 bases to trimming and J lost 0 bases; unmatched junction nucleotides: 10. The CDR3 spans 15 residues.

About this clonotype itself: One junction end disagrees with the germline gene, perhaps due to a read error. The chain has TRBV6-2 or TRBV6-3 and TRBJ1-5; D not certain. Germline CDR1 and CDR2: MNHEY and SVGEGT. The CDR3 is made up of 14 amino acids. The CDR3 DNA reads TGTGCCAGCAGTTACTCCTGTGGCAATCAGCCCCGGCATTTT. Amino acid sequence: CASSYSCGNQPRHF.

This clonotype is a singleton in its sample. The conserved final phenylalanine or tryptophan is absent from the CDR3, which likely points to a read error. The chain has TRBV7-9 and TRBJ1-2; TRBD1 agrees at 7 bases. The J segment lost 6 bases and the V segment lost 6 bases, leaving 10 bases of the junction unmatched. Germline V gene lookup returns CDR1 SEHNR and CDR2 FQNEAQ (reference sequence). CDR3 length: 14 residues. Written as DNA, the CDR3 is TGTGCCAGCAGATGGGACAGAGTGTTTCATGGCTACACCTTA. It specifies CASRWDRVFHGYTL.

As for this clonotype: A read error may produce the germline difference seen at one junction end. This chain links TRBV4-2 with TRBJ2-3, with D perhaps matching TRBD2 (6 bases). Per the germline V gene, CDR1 is LGHNA and CDR2 is YNFKEQ. The CDR3 consists of 21 residues. The CDR3 nucleotides read TGTGTCAGCAGCCAAGATTCGGGATTAGCGGCATATCAATTTAGCACAGATACGCAGTATTTT. Its protein product is CVSSQDSGLAAYQFSTDTQYF.

This chain uses TRBV5-6 with TRBJ2-7; TRBD2 matches at 8 bases. Germline CDR1 reads SGHDT; CDR2 reads YYEEEE. The junction had 18 bases not matched to a gene; V was cut back by 6 bases and J by 1 base. The CDR3 runs to 18 residues. The CDR3 reads CASTQGLVGVMLSYEQYF. The CDR3 region has the DNA TGTGCCAGCACCCAGGGACTAGTGGGAGTGATGTTATCCTACGAGCAGTACTTC.

Of note for this clonotype: A read error may account for a junction end that differs from germline. The gene calls are TRBV5-5 and TRBJ2-5; unclear D gene. In germline, CDR1 is SGHKS, CDR2 YYEKEE (reference sequence). The CDR3 contains 15 residues. The CDR3 bases are TGTGCCAGCAGCTTGAGCGTTGGCTTTCAAGAGACCCTGTACTTC. It encodes CASSLSVGFQETLYF.

The sample holds one count of this clonotype. This chain's CDR3 is CAGTPAGVGTGELFF. CDR3 nucleotide sequence: TGTGCCGGCACCCCAGCGGGGGTGGGCACCGGGGAGCTGTTTTTT. The genes are TRBV6-2 or TRBV6-3 and TRBJ2-2; TRBD2 matches at 8 bases. V dropped 11 bases and J dropped 4; count of bases not matched to a gene: 12. The germline V gene encodes CDR1 MNHEY and CDR2 SVGEGT. This CDR3 comprises 15 residues.

The sample holds a few counts of this clonotype. This may come from a read error, since a much larger clone is one base off. This chain joins TRBV19 and TRBJ1-1; D gene uncertain. Germline CDR1 reads LNHDA; CDR2 reads SQIVND (reference sequence). CDR3 size: 12 residues. Trimming shortened V by 11 bases and J by 4 bases, and 14 bases separated the two germline ends. The CDR3: CACTLRGTEAFF. CDR3 DNA sequence: TGTGCCTGTACTCTGCGGGGCACTGAAGCTTTCTTT.

As for this clonotype: The junction does not match germline at one end; this may be a read error. The rearrangement links TRBV6-5 to TRBJ1-2; weak D call: TRBD1 (6 bases). This CDR3 has 11 amino acids. CDR1 MNHEY and CDR2 SVGAGI come from the germline V gene. The CDR3 here is CACSAGTSYTF. DNA for the CDR3: TGTGCCTGCAGTGCCGGGACAAGCTACACCTTC.

In regard to this clonotype: The CDR3 ends on some other residue instead of the conserved phenylalanine or tryptophan, so this is likely a read error. This chain connects TRBV6-1 to TRBJ2-1; 13 bases match TRBD2. Germline CDR1 and CDR2: MNHNS and SASEGT. CDR3 length: 15 amino acids. The CDR3 sequence is CASRGGLAGLHEQFI. The CDR3 DNA follows: TGTGCAAGCAGAGGGGGACTAGCGGGGCTTCATGAGCAGTTCATC.

Concerning this clonotype: Likely a read error: the CDR3 ends without its conserved phenylalanine or tryptophan. DNA for the CDR3: TGTGCCAGCTGCTTGGTGAGTGGCAGTTCCATAGATACGCAGTATTTG. Translation: CASCLVSGSSIDTQYL. The chain has TRBV11-2 and TRBJ2-3; no reliable D call. Looked up from germline, CDR1 is SGHAT and CDR2 is FQNNGV. The CDR3 extends over 16 amino acids.

This clonotype occurred many times. The rearrangement joins TRBV7-9 to TRBJ2-1; D gene ambiguous. V was cut by 1 base and J by 0 bases, with 1 base left in between. This CDR3 comprises 13 residues. Germline V lookup: CDR1 SEHNR, CDR2 FQNEAQ (reference sequence). The CDR3 region is CASSLGSYNEQFF. The CDR3 region has the DNA TGTGCCAGCAGCTTAGGCTCCTACAATGAGCAGTTCTTC.

Concerning this clonotype: Lacking the conserved final phenylalanine or tryptophan, this CDR3 likely reflects a read error. The V call is TRBV5-5, the J call TRBJ2-5; TRBD1 matches 7 bases. The ends lost 4 bases at V and 0 bases at J; junction bases unmatched: 12. Germline assignment: CDR1 SGHKS and CDR2 YYEKEE (reference sequence). The CDR3 spans 17 residues. CDR3 sequence reads: CASSKIQDRLYQETQYV. The CDR3 nucleotides are TGTGCCAGCAGCAAAATCCAGGACAGGTTGTACCAAGAGACCCAGTACGTC.

Concerning this clonotype: One junction end disagrees with the germline gene, perhaps due to a read error. The V and J genes are TRBV12-3 or TRBV12-4 and TRBJ1-4, with D perhaps matching TRBD1 (5 bases). CDR3 length equals 13 residues. CDR3 in amino acids: CAISLVGTEKLFF. Here the CDR3 DNA reads TGTGCCATCAGTTTAGTCGGGACTGAAAAACTGTTTTTT.

As concerns this clonotype: At one boundary the junction diverges from the germline segment, which might be a read error. This chain links TRBV11-1 with TRBJ2-2, with 7 bases fitting TRBD1. The CDR3 is 16 residues long. Germline V gene sequence: CDR1 SGHAT, CDR2 FQDESV (reference sequence). DNA for the CDR3: TGTGCTAACAGCTTACGGTCGGGACAGAACACCGGGAAGCTGTTTTTT. Amino acids: CANSLRSGQNTGKLFF.

This clonotype was counted a single time. This clone may be a read error of a much larger clone one base away. The rearrangement joins TRBV4-2 to TRBJ2-6, with D possibly TRBD2 on 7 matching bases. CDR3 size: 17 residues. Germline V gives CDR1 LGHNA, CDR2 YNFKEQ. For the CDR3, the DNA is TGTCCCAGCAGCCTTGATGGGGGGGCGCGCGGGGCCAACGTCCTGACTTTC. Its translation: CPSSLDGGARGANVLTF.

As concerns this clonotype: The CDR3 carries no conserved terminal phenylalanine or tryptophan, so it likely arises from a read error. The V gene is TRBV11-2, the J gene TRBJ2-3; the D call may be TRBD1 or TRBD2 (5 bases each). The CDR3 spans 15 residues. V was cut by 3 bases and J by 5 bases, with 15 bases left in between. The germline V gene has CDR1 SGHAT and CDR2 FQNNGV. CDR3 region: CASSFVSQRGDTQYY. The CDR3 DNA sequence: TGTGCCAGCAGCTTTGTATCACAGAGGGGAGATACGCAGTATTAT.

This clonotype was observed once. Germline and junction disagree at one end, which may indicate a read error. The chain uses TRBV28 and TRBJ2-5; D possibly uses TRBD1 or TRBD2 (5 bases each). CDR3 size: 14 residues. In germline, CDR1 is MDHEN, CDR2 SYDVKM. The CDR3 bases are TGTGCCAGCAGCCTCACGGAGCAGGGAGAGACCCAATACTTC. It encodes CASSLTEQGETQYF.

Of note for this clonotype: This CDR3 is missing its conserved last phenylalanine or tryptophan, likely due to a read error. The J gene is TRBJ2-2, the V gene TRBV6-4; D may match TRBD1 or TRBD2 (5 bases each). This CDR3 comprises 15 residues. Germline loops: CDR1 MRHNA, CDR2 SNTAGT. The CDR3 spells CANSDRGKDTGELFS. CDR3 DNA: TGCGCCAACAGTGACAGAGGGAAGGACACCGGGGAGCTGTTTTCT.

Written as DNA, the CDR3 is TGTGCCAGCACTGCAACCGGGACAGTCAATGAGCAGTTCTTC. Amino acid sequence: CASTATGTVNEQFF. V and J are TRBV6-1 and TRBJ2-1, with 7 bases fitting TRBD1. This CDR3 spans 14 amino acids. V shed 7 bases, J shed 6 bases, and the junction held 9 bases outside the gene matches. From germline, CDR1 is MNHNS and CDR2 SASEGT.

Note on this clonotype: The CDR3 does not end in the conserved phenylalanine or tryptophan, so this is likely a read error. This chain connects TRBV29-1 to TRBJ2-4, with a weak D call TRBD1 (6 bases). The germline V gene has CDR1 SQVTM and CDR2 ANQGSEA. The CDR3 is 15 amino acids. The CDR3 protein is CSVVVGGRGKNIQYL. Here the CDR3 DNA reads TGCAGTGTTGTCGTAGGAGGCAGGGGCAAAAACATTCAGTACTTG.

The chain employs TRBV6-2 or TRBV6-3 and TRBJ1-5; 7 nucleotides align to TRBD1. Per the germline V gene, CDR1 is MNHEY and CDR2 is SVGEGT. The CDR3 has 14 amino acids. The trim removed 8 bases at V and 4 bases at J, leaving 8 bases unmatched. The CDR3 protein is CASWRTGNNQPQHF. The CDR3, as DNA: TGTGCCAGCTGGAGGACAGGAAATAATCAGCCCCAGCATTTT.

To note about this clonotype: At one boundary the junction diverges from the germline segment, which might be a read error. This sequence joins TRBV6-6 and TRBJ2-1; 8 nucleotides line up with TRBD2. This CDR3 has 14 residues. Germline V CDR1 and CDR2: MNHNY, SVGAGI (reference sequence). The CDR3, as DNA: TGTGCTAGCAGTTACGAAGCGGGAGACAGTGAGCAGTTATTC. This encodes CASSYEAGDSEQLF.